This is a list of T cell receptor beta chains from one sample in a study of blood T cells in healthy people across ages. From the 5' RACE reads, TCRdb called clonotypes with MiXCR, one entry per CDR3 protein. The sample shows over 600,000 distinct CDR3 sequences, 46% of them seen only once. Sequences were obtained from blood. These receptors originate from an elderly man in good health. The CDR3 runs from the conserved cysteine through the conserved F or W. D genes are given only for firm matches. Rows give clone size only sometimes, using once, few, many, or a class for an expanded clone.

abundance,d_gene,v_gene,j_gene,CDR3nt,CDR3aa
once,-,TRBV10-3,TRBJ2-7,TGTGCCATCAGCCTACTGAAGGCCCGGGACTCCTCCTACGAGCAGTACTTC,CAISLLKARDSSYEQYF
-,-,TRBV6-1,TRBJ2-7,TGTGCCAGCAGTGAAGACCCCCACAGAAACTACGAGCAGTACTTC,CASSEDPHRNYEQYF
-,-,TRBV20-1,TRBJ2-3,TGCAGTGCTCCTGGCGTAGCTAGCGCAGATACGCAGTATTTT,CSAPGVASADTQYF
many,TRBD2,TRBV4-2,TRBJ2-1,TGTGCCAGCAGCCCACACGGTCCAGGACTAGGTAATGAGCAGTTCTTC,CASSPHGPGLGNEQFF
-,TRBD1,TRBV7-2,TRBJ2-1,TGTGCCAGCAGCTTGGCCGGGACAGGTACATACAATGAGCAGTTCTTC,CASSLAGTGTYNEQFF
-,-,TRBV4-3,TRBJ2-7,TGCGCCAGCAGCCAAGAGGCGGCAGTAAGCTCCTACGAGCAGTACTTC,CASSQEAAVSSYEQYF
-,-,TRBV12-3/TRBV12-4,TRBJ2-5,TGTGCCAGCGGAACCCTATTCCCCCTGGGGGTCCAAGAGACCCAGTACTTC,CASGTLFPLGVQETQYF
-,TRBD2,TRBV7-8,TRBJ2-7,TGTGCCGGCAGCTTAGCGATGGGAGGGACTTACGAGCAGTACTTC,CAGSLAMGGTYEQYF
-,TRBD2,TRBV27,TRBJ2-7,TGTGCCAGCAGAACAACTAGCGGGGACTCCTACGAGCAGTACTTC,CASRTTSGDSYEQYF
-,-,TRBV3-1,TRBJ2-7,TGTTCCAGCAGCCAGGCCCCTTTTGGGGGAGGCCGCTACGAGCAGTACTTC,CSSSQAPFGGGRYEQYF
once,TRBD2,TRBV12-3/TRBV12-4,TRBJ2-5,TGTGCCAGCAGATCTAGCGGGAACCAAGAGACCCAGTACTTC,CASRSSGNQETQYF
-,-,TRBV28,TRBJ2-1,TGTGCCAGCAGTTCACAATTCGGACAGTATTCCTACAATGAGCAGTTCTTC,CASSSQFGQYSYNEQFF
-,-,TRBV5-6,TRBJ2-1,TGTGCCAGCAGCGCCTTCGGACAGCAGTTCTTC,CASSAFGQQFF
many,-,TRBV4-1,TRBJ2-1,TGCGCCAGCAGCCAAGCAGGTGGCGCTTACAATGAGCAGTTCTTC,CASSQAGGAYNEQFF
-,-,TRBV6-5,TRBJ1-5,TGTGCCAGCAGTTACCGGGCCTGGGGCAATCAGCCCCAGCATTTT,CASSYRAWGNQPQHF
-,-,TRBV7-2,TRBJ2-3,TGTGCCAGCAGCTCGACTAGGGCTACTAGCACAGATACGCAGTATTTT,CASSSTRATSTDTQYF
-,-,TRBV2,TRBJ2-5,TGTGCCAGCAGTGAATCGGGGGGCCCAGCCCAAGAGACCCAGTACTTC,CASSESGGPAQETQYF
many,-,TRBV7-2,TRBJ2-5,TGTGCCAGCAAGCGCGGAGTAGGACAAGAGACCCAGTACTTC,CASKRGVGQETQYF
few,TRBD2,TRBV20-1,TRBJ2-5,TGCAGTGCTAGTTGGGACGGGAGGTTATCAAAGACCCAGTACTTC,CSASWDGRLSKTQYF
-,-,TRBV20-1,TRBJ2-1,TGCAGTGCTAGGCCCCTCGGCGAGCAGTTCTTC,CSARPLGEQFF
-,-,TRBV20-1,TRBJ2-1,TGCAGTGCTGCCCCTTACAATGAGCAGTTCTTC,CSAAPYNEQFF
-,-,TRBV6-1,TRBJ1-1,TGTGCCAGCAGTGAAGAGCCAGTGGGAGAAGCTTTCTTT,CASSEEPVGEAFF
few,-,TRBV2,TRBJ1-1,TGTGCCAGCAGTGAACGCCTAAGGAACACTGAAGCTTTCTTT,CASSERLRNTEAFF
few,TRBD1,TRBV20-1,TRBJ1-6,TGCAGTGCTAGAGGCCTGACAGGGTCTAATTCACCCCTCCACTTT,CSARGLTGSNSPLHF
few,TRBD2,TRBV24-1,TRBJ2-1,TGTGCCACCAGCGGCGGGAGTCGCGGTGAGCAGTTCTTC,CATSGGSRGEQFF
-,TRBD2,TRBV5-1,TRBJ2-7,TGCGCCAGCAGCTACGTAGCGGGACAATACGAGCAGTACTTC,CASSYVAGQYEQYF